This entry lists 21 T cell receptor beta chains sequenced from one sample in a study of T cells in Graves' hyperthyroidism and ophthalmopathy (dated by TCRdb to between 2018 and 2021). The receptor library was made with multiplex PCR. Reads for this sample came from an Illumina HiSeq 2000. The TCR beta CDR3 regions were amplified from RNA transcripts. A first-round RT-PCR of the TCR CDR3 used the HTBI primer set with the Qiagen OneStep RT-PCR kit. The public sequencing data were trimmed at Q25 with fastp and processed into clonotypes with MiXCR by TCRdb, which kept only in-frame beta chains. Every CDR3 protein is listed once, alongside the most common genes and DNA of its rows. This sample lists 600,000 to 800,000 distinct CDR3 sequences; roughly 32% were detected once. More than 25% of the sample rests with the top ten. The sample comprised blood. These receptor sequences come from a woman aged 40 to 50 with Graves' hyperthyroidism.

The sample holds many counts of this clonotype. CDR3 in DNA: TGCAGCGTTGAGGGACAGGGCGGGAACGAGCAGTACTTC. Amino acids: CSVEGQGGNEQYF. The V call is TRBV29-1, the J call TRBJ2-7; 9 positions agree with TRBD1. The V and J ends lost 3 bases and 5 bases, in that order; junction bases with no gene match: 5. Germline V gives CDR1 SQVTM, CDR2 ANQGSEA. CDR3 length: 13 residues.

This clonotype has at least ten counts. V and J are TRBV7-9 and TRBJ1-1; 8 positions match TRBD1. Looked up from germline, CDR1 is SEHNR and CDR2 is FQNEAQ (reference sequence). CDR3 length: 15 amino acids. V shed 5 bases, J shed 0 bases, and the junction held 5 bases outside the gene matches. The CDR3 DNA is TGTGCCAGCAGCCTACAGGGGGGGATGAACACTGAAGCTTTCTTT. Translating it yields CASSLQGGMNTEAFF.

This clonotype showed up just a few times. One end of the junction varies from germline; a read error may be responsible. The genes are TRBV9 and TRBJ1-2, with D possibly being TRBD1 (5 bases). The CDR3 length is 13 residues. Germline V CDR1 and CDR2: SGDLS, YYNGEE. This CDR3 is CASSGQGDLGPQF. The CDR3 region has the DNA TGTGCCAGCAGCGGCCAAGGGGACCTTGGCCCTCAATTC.

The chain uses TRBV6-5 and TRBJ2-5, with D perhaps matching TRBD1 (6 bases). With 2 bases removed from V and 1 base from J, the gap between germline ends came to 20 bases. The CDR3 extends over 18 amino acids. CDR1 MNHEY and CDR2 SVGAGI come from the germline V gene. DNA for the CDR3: TGTGCCAGCAGTTACCCAAGAGGACAGCTCCAGGCCCAAGAGACCCAGTACTTC. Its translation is CASSYPRGQLQAQETQYF.

CDR3 in amino acids: CASSDGTVLNTGELFF. DNA for the CDR3: TGCGCCAGCAGCGACGGGACAGTGCTAAACACCGGGGAGCTGTTTTTT. The chain has TRBV5-1 and TRBJ2-2; 7 nucleotides line up with TRBD1. Germline V gene lookup returns CDR1 SGHRS and CDR2 YFSETQ. The length of the CDR3 is 16 residues. J gave up 2 bases and V 4 bases, and 8 bases lay outside the gene matches. The variable domain in full, completed from reference TRBV5-1 and TRBJ2-2, reads KAGVTQTPRYLIKTRGQQVTLSCSPISGHRSVSWYQQTPGQGLQFLFEYFSETQRNKGNFPGRFSGRQFSNSRSEMNVSTLELGDSALYLCASSDGTVLNTGELFFGEGSRLTVL.

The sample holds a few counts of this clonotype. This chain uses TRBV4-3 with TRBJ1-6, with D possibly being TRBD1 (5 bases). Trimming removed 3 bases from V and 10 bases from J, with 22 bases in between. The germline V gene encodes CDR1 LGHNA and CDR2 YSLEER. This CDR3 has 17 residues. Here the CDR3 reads CASSHSLVTGGGSPLHF. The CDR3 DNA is TGCGCCAGCAGCCACTCGTTAGTTACAGGAGGAGGCTCACCCCTCCACTTT.

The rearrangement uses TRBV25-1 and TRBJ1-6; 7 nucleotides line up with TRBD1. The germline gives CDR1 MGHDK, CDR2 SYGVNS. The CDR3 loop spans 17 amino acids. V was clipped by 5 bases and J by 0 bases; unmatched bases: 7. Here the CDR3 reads CASSSTNRGSYNSPLHF. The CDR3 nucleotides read TGTGCCAGCAGTTCGACCAACAGGGGCTCCTATAATTCACCCCTCCACTTT. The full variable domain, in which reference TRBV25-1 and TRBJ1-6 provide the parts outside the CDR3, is EADIYQTPRYLVIGTGKKITLECSQTMGHDKMYWYQQDPGMELHLIHYSYGVNSTEKGDLSSESTVSRIRTEHFPLTLESARPSHTSQYLCASSSTNRGSYNSPLHFGNGTRLTVT.

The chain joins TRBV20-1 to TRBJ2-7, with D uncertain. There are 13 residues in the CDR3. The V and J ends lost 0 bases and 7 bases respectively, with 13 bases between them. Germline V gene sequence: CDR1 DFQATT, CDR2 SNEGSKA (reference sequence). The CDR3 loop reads CSARDSLYNEQYF. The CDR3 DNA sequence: TGCAGTGCTAGAGACTCCCTTTACAATGAGCAGTACTTC.

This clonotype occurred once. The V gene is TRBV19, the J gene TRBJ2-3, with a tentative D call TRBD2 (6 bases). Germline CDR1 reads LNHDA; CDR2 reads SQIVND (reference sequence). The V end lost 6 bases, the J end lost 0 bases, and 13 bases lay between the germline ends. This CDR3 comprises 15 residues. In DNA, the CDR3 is TGTGCCAGTAGGAAATCCGGGACTAGCACAGATACGCAGTATTTT. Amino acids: CASRKSGTSTDTQYF.

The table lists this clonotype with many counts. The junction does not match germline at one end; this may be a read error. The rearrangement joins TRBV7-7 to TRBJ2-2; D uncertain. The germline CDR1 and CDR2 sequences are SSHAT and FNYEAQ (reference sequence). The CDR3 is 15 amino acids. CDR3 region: CASSPSSVGPGELFF. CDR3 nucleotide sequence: TGTGCTAGCAGTCCCAGCTCCGTCGGGCCCGGGGAGCTGTTTTTT.

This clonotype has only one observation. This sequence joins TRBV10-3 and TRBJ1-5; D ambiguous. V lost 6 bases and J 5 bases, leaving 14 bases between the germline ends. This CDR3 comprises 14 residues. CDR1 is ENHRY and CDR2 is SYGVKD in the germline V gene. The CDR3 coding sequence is TGTGCCATCAGGAGAGGGCCGTGGGATCAGCCCCAGCATTTT. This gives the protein CAIRRGPWDQPQHF.

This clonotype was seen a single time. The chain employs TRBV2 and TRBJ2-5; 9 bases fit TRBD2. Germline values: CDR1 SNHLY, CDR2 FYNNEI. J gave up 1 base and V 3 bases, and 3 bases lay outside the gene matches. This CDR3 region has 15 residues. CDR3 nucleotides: TGTGCCAGCAGTGACGCAGCGGGAGGCCAAGAGACCCAGTACTTC. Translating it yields CASSDAAGGQETQYF.

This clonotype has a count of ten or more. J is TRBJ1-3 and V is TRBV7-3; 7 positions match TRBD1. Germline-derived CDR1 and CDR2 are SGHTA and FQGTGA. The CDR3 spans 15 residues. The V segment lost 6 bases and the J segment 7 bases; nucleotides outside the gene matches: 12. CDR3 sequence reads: CASRPRQGWENTIYF. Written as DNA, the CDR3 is TGTGCCAGCAGACCTCGACAGGGCTGGGAGAACACCATATATTTT.

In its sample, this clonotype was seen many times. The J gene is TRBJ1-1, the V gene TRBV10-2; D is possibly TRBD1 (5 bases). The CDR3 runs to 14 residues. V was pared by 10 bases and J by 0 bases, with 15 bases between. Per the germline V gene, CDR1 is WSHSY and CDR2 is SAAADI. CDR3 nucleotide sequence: TGCGCCACCATCGGGACCCATTTGAACACTGAAGCTTTCTTT. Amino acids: CATIGTHLNTEAFF.

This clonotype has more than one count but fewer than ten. In nucleotides, the CDR3 is TGTGCCAGCACTGTTGTAAGCAATCAGCCCCAGCATTTT. Translation: CASTVVSNQPQHF. This rearrangement joins TRBV6-5 to TRBJ1-5, with D uncertain. The V and J ends lost 7 bases and 1 base respectively, with 8 bases between them. Germline CDR1 reads MNHEY; CDR2 reads SVGAGI. The CDR3 spans 13 residues.

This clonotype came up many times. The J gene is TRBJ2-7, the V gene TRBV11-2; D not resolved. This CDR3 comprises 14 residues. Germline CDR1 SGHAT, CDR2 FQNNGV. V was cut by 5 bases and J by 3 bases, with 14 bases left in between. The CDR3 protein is CASSRAPHGYEQYF. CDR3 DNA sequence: TGTGCCAGCAGCAGGGCACCCCATGGCTACGAGCAGTACTTC.

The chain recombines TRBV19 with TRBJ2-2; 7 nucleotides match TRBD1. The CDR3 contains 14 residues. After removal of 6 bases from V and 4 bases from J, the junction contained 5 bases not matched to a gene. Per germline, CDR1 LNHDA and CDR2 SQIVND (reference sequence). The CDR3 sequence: CASRRTGPTGELFF. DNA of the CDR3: TGTGCCAGTAGAAGGACAGGTCCCACCGGGGAGCTGTTTTTT.

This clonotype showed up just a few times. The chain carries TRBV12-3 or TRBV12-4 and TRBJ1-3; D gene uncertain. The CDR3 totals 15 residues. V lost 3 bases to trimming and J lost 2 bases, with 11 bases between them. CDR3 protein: CASSFGYQAGNTIYF. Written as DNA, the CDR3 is TGTGCCAGCAGTTTTGGATATCAGGCTGGAAACACCATATATTTT.

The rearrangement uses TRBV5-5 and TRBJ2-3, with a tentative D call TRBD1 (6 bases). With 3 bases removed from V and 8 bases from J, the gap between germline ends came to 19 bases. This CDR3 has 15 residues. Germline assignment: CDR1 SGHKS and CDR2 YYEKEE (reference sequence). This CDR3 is CASSSLTGVLTTQYF. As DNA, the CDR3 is TGTGCCAGCAGCTCGTTGACAGGCGTCCTTACTACGCAGTATTTT.

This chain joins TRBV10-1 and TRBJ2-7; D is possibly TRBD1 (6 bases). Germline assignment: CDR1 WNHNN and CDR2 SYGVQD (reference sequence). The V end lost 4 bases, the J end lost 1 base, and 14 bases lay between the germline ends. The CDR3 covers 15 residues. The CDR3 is CASSGARGSSYEQYF. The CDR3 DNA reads TGCGCCAGCAGTGGCGCCAGGGGTTCATCCTACGAGCAGTACTTC.

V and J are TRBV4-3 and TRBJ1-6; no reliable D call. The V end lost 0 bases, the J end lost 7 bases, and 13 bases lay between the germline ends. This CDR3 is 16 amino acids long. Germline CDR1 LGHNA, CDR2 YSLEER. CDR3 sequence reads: CASSQDDRRINSPLHF. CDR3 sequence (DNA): TGCGCCAGCAGCCAAGATGACCGCAGGATCAATTCACCCCTCCACTTT.